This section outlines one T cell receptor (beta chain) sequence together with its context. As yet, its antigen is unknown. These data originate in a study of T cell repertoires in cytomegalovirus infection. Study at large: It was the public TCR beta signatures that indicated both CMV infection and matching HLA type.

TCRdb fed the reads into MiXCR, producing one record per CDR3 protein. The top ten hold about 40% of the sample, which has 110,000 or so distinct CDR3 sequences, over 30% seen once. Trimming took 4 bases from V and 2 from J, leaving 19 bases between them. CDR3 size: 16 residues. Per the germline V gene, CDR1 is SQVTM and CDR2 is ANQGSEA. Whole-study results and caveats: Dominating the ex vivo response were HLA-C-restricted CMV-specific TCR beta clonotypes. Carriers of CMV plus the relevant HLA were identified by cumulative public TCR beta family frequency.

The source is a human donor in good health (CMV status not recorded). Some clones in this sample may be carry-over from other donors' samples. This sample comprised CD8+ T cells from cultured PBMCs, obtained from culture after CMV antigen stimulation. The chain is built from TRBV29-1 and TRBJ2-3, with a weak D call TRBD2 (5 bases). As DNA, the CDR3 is TGCAGCGTTGTCCCCGGGATGTCCCACTTCACAGATACGCAGTATTTT. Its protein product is CSVVPGMSHFTDTQYF.